This TCR beta chain was recovered during a study of T-cell reconstitution after alpha-beta-depleted transplantation in children. Using unique molecular identifiers, the investigators prepared the TCRbeta library. TCRdb processed the PCR reads anew with MiXCR; each CDR3 protein has one entry. The repertoire includes about 470,000 distinct CDR3 sequences, around two fifths of them detected once, and approximately 30% sits in the top ten. The V gene end was trimmed by 6 bases and the J gene end by 4 bases; junction bases not matched to a gene: 5. CDR1 and CDR2 from the germline V gene are DFQATT and SNEGSKA (reference sequence). The CDR3 has 13 amino acids. As for this clonotype: The antigen is unknown.

Study-level results: TCRbeta diversity was high at day 60 in some patients (a result of surviving recipient T cells and thymic progenitors).

Source: PBMCs, taken before TCRalphabeta/CD19-depleted stem cell transplant. This TCR came from a girl between 2 and 10 years old with aplastic anemia, due to receive a stem cell transplant. The V gene is TRBV20-1, the J gene TRBJ1-5; 8 nucleotides match TRBD1. This CDR3 reads CSANRGNNQPQHF. DNA of the CDR3: TGCAGTGCAAACAGGGGGAATAATCAGCCCCAGCATTTT.